This T cell receptor (beta chain) appears in the sequencing data of a study of blood T cell repertoires in COVID-19 (dated by TCRdb to 2018 to 2020). Concerning the study at large: Samples covering the acute and convalescent phases of COVID-19 were provided by collaborators in the United States, Italy and Spain. Where available, HLA class I and class II types were obtained from metadata supplied by the sample provider rather than from assay-based typing. The dataset comprised deeply sampled blood TCRbeta repertoires from subjects exposed to, actively infected with, or recovered from COVID-19. The samples were drawn from the first 160 participants of the ongoing ImmuneRACE study and from some 1,300 subjects provided by 6 global collaborators. The repertoires were made available in a free public database intended to serve as a resource for research on the immune response to SARS-CoV-2. The prospective study material was composed of cDNA or gDNA derived from T cells, B-cell-depleted T cells, or PBMCs. The sample metadata nearly always contained a de-identified subject ID, COVID-19 status, age in years and sex. The study at large found these results: Clinical and demographic metadata were provided uncurated, with the amount varying by source and participant.

TCRbeta CDR3 regions were amplified from genomic DNA by means of the immunoSEQ Assay, a bias-controlled multiplex PCR. The authors processed their data as follows. Within the assay, amplification of reference gene primers was used to estimate how many nucleated cells each sample contained. Sequence reads were collapsed and filtered to measure the absolute abundance of every unique TCRbeta CDR3 rearrangement. For each sample, productive Simpson clonality was calculated by taking the square root of Simpson's diversity index across productive rearrangements. Imported from immuneACCESS, the table was reduced by TCRdb to in-frame sequences with V and J called. These copies leave out some clones; in studies compared against another copy, an unresolved V gene accounts for under half, and the cause of the remainder is not known. For V, J and clone size, that table is used; D and trimming come from the DNA. The sample profile shows hundreds of thousands of clones; about 82% of them were found once. Clones ranked in the top ten supply 5.1% of the sample.

The table lists this clone with a few counts. This receptor's antigen is unknown. No quality values exist for individual bases; no much larger clone is one base distant. CDR1 and CDR2 are drawn from the germline V gene (reference sequence): MNHEY, SMNVEV. From the cysteine up to the phenylalanine, the CDR3 has a length of 15 residues. The DNA shown is the 45-base CDR3, in frame from base 1. V has 3 bases trimmed and J has 2 bases trimmed; junction bases matching no gene number 2. Whole blood was collected in K2EDTA tubes by collaborating institutions according to the institutions' own protocols. Collaborator samples were shipped for TCRbeta analysis as frozen whole blood, isolated PBMCs, or DNA extracted from either sample type.

The specimen sequenced was peripheral blood. The source is a man aged 45-60 years with active or convalescent COVID-19. The sequence links TRBV27 to TRBJ2-1, and 9 bases in between align with TRBD1. The CDR3 reads CASSFGQGTYNEQFF. The sequenced DNA: TGTGCCAGCAGTTTCGGACAGGGGACCTACAATGAGCAGTTCTTC.